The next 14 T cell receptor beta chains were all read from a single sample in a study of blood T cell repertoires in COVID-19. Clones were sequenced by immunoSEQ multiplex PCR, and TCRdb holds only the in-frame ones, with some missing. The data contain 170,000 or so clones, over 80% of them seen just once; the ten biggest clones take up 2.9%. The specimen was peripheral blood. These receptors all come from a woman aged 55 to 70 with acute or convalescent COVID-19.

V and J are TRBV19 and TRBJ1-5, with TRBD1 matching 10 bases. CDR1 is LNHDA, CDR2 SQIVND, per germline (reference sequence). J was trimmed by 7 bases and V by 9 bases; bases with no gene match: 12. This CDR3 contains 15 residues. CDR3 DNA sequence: TGTGCCAGCTCTTTCCGGGACAGGGGTGGACAGCCCCAGCATTTT. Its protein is CASSFRDRGGQPQHF.

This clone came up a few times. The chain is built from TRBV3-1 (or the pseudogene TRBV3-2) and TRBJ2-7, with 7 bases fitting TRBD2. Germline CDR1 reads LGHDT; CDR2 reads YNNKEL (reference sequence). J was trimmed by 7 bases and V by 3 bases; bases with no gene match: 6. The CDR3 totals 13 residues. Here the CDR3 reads CASSQLGGGEQYF. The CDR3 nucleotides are TGTGCCAGCAGCCAGCTCGGGGGAGGGGAGCAGTACTTC.

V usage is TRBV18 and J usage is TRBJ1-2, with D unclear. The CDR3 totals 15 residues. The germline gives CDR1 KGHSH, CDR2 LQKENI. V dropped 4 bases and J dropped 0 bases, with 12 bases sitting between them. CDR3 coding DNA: TGTGCCAGCTCACAAGACCGGGAGACTAACTATGGCTACACCTTC. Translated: CASSQDRETNYGYTF.

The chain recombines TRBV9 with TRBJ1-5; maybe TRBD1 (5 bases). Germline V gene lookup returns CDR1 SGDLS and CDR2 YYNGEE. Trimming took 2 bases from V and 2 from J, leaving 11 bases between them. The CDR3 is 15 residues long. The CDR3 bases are TGTGCCAGCAGCGTGGGGGGAACTCGCAATCAGCCCCAGCATTTT. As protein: CASSVGGTRNQPQHF.

The CDR3 protein is CASSPRDTYEQYF. The CDR3 nucleotides are TGCGCCAGCAGCCCCCGGGACACCTACGAGCAGTACTTC. V usage is TRBV5-1 and J usage is TRBJ2-7; D is perhaps TRBD1 (6 bases). The CDR3 covers 13 residues. V was clipped by 4 bases and J by 2 bases, with 10 bases between them. CDR1 and CDR2 (germline): SGHRS, YFSETQ. Supplemented by reference TRBV5-1 and TRBJ2-7, the full variable domain reads KAGVTQTPRYLIKTRGQQVTLSCSPISGHRSVSWYQQTPGQGLQFLFEYFSETQRNKGNFPGRFSGRQFSNSRSEMNVSTLELGDSALYLCASSPRDTYEQYFGPGTRLTVT.

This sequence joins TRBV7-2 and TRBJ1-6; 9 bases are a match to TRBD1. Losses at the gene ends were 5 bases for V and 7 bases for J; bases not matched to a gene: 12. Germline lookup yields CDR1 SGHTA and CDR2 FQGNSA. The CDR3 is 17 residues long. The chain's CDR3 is CASSPSPRTGVNSPLHF. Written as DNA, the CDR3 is TGTGCCAGCAGCCCATCACCTCGGACAGGGGTAAATTCACCCCTCCACTTT.

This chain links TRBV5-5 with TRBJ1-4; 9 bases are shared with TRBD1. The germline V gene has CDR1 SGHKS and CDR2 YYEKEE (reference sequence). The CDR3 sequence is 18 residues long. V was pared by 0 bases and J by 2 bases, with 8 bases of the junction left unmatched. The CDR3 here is CASSLGPGTGQTNEKLFF. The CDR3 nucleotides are TGTGCCAGCAGCTTGGGGCCCGGGACAGGGCAGACTAATGAAAAACTGTTTTTT.

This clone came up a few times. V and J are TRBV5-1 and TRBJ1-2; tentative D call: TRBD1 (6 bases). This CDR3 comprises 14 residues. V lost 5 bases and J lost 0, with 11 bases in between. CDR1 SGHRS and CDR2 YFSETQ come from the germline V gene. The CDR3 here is CASREGQANYGYTF. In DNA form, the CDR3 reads TGCGCCAGCAGAGAGGGACAAGCTAACTATGGCTACACCTTC.

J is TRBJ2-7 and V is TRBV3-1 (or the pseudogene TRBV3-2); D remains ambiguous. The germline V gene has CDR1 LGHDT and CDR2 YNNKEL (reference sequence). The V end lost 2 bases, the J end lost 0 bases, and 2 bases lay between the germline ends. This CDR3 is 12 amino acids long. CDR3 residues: CASSQHSYEQYF. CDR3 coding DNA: TGTGCCAGCAGCCAACACTCCTACGAGCAGTACTTC.

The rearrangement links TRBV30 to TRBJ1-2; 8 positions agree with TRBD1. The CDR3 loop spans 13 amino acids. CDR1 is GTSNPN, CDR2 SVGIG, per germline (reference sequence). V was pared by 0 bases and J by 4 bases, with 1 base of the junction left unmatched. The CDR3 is CAWSVGQGYGYTF. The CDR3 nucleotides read TGTGCCTGGAGTGTAGGACAGGGCTATGGCTACACCTTC.

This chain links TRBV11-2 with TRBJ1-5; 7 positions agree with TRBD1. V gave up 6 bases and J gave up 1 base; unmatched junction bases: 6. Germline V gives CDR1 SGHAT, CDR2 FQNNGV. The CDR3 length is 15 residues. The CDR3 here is CASSQQGQSNQPQHF. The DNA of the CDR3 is TGTGCCAGCAGTCAACAGGGGCAGAGCAATCAGCCCCAGCATTTT.

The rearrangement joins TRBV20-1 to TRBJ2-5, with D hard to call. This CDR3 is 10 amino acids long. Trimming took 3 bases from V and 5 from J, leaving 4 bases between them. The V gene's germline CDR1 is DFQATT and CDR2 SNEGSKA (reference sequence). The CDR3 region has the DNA TGCAGTGCTAGTCTGGAGACCCAGTACTTC. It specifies CSASLETQYF.

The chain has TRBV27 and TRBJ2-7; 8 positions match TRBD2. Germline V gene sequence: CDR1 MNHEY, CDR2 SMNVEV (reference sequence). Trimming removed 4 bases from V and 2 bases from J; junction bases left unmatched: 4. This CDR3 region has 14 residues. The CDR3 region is CASSSGLVPYEQYF. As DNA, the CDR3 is TGTGCCAGCAGTTCGGGACTAGTTCCCTACGAGCAGTACTTC.

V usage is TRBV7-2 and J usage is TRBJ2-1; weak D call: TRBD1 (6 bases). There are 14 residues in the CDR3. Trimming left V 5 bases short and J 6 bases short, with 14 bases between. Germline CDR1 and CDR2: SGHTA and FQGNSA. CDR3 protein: CASSLSTGSNEQFF. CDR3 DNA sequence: TGTGCCAGCAGCCTATCGACAGGTTCCAATGAGCAGTTCTTC.